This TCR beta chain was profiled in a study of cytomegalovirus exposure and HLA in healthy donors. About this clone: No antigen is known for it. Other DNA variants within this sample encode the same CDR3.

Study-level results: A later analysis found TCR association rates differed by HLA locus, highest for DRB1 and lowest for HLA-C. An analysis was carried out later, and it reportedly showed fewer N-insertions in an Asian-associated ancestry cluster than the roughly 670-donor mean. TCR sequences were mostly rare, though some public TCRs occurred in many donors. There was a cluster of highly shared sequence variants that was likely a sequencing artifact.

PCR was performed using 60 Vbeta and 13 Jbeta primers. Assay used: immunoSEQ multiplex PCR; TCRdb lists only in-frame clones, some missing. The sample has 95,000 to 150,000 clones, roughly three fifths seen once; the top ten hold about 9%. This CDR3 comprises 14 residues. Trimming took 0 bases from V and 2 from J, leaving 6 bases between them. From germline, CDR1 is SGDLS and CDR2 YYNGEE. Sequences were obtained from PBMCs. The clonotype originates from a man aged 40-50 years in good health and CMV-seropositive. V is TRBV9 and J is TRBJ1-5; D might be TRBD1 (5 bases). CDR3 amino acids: CASSVGGGNQPQHF. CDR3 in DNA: TGTGCCAGCAGCGTAGGGGGGGGCAATCAGCCCCAGCATTTT.